This T cell receptor (beta chain) was captured by sequencing in a study of cytomegalovirus exposure and HLA in healthy donors. Study-level information: Some 85 million unique TCRs from HLA-typed donors were held in an early data release.

Overall study results and limits: For most TCR beta V segments, an earlier analysis put the productive rate at about 90% or about 30% of the time.

The V segment lost 0 bases and the J segment 7 bases; nucleotides outside the gene matches: 9. CDR1 is SGDLS, CDR2 YYNGEE, per germline. The CDR3 has 16 residues. Researchers ran the PCR with 60 Vbeta and 13 Jbeta primers. Assay: immunoSEQ multiplex PCR; the TCRdb copy retains only in-frame clones and omits some. Of about 180,000 clones in the sample, 65% to 80% are singletons; the top ten hold 2% to 3%. With regard to this clone: What it binds is not known.

This chain uses TRBV9 with TRBJ1-2; TRBD1 matches 10 bases. The receptor comes from a woman younger than 45 in good health and CMV-seropositive. Sequencing used PBMCs. CDR3 bases: TGTGCCAGCAGCGTAGGGAGAGGAGGACAGGGGGTTGGCTACACCTTC. Translated: CASSVGRGGQGVGYTF.